The rows below give T cell receptor beta chains drawn from one sample of a study of shared clonotypes between healthy human individuals. Sequencing used immunoSEQ multiplex PCR; TCRdb keeps in-frame clones, though not all of them. The table records some 2,100,000 clones, approximately 95% of them present only once. Sequencing input: naive CD4+ T cells sorted from blood. These receptors were obtained from a man aged 18 to 30 in good health. Each CDR3 is given with its conserved first and last residue. The order of the fields is J gene, clone size, D gene, V gene, CDR3 DNA, CDR3 protein. D genes are given only for firm matches. Clone size appears in some rows only: once, few, many, or a class for an expanded clone.

TRBJ1-1	-	-	TRBV18	TGTGCCAGTTCCGACACCATGAACACTGAAGCTTTCTTT	CASSDTMNTEAFF
TRBJ2-7	-	-	TRBV2	TGTGCCAGCAGTGGTCCTATGCCTTTCGAGCAGTACTTC	CASSGPMPFEQYF
TRBJ1-5	-	-	TRBV6-1	TGTGCCAGCAAGGGCACGGCGAGCAATCAGCCCCAGCATTTT	CASKGTASNQPQHF
TRBJ2-5	-	-	TRBV10-3	TGTGCCATCGGTGCCACCCCCGGTGGGGAGACCCAGTACTTC	CAIGATPGGETQYF
TRBJ2-3	-	-	TRBV9	TGTGCCAGCAGCGTAAGGGGAAGGGACCCCACAGATACGCAGTATTTT	CASSVRGRDPTDTQYF
TRBJ2-7	-	TRBD1	TRBV14	TGTGCCAGCAGCCAAGAAGGACAGGCGACCTACGAGCAGTACTTC	CASSQEGQATYEQYF
TRBJ2-2	-	TRBD2	TRBV7-6	TGTGCCAGCAGCTTAGCGACTAGCGGGAACACCGGGGAGCTGTTTTTT	CASSLATSGNTGELFF
TRBJ2-7	-	-	TRBV10-3	TGTGCCATCAGTGAGTCAGGCAGCTACGAGCAGTACTTC	CAISESGSYEQYF
TRBJ2-7	-	-	TRBV2	TGTGCCAGCACCTCCGAACTAGCCTACGAGCAGTACTTC	CASTSELAYEQYF
TRBJ1-6	-	-	TRBV6-1	TGTGCCAGCAGTGACCCGAGCTCCTATAATTCACCCCTCCACTTT	CASSDPSSYNSPLHF
TRBJ1-2	-	TRBD1	TRBV5-1	TGCGCCAGCAGGGCCGGGACAGGGAATAACTATGGCTACACCTTC	CASRAGTGNNYGYTF
TRBJ2-3	-	-	TRBV7-2	TGTGCCAGCAGCTTAGTCCCTAGCACAGATACGCAGTATTTT	CASSLVPSTDTQYF
TRBJ2-7	-	TRBD2	TRBV10-2	TGCGCCAGCAGCGGTGGGGTAGCGGGGTCCTACGAGCAGTACTTC	CASSGGVAGSYEQYF
TRBJ2-5	-	-	TRBV5-4	TGTGCCAGCAGCTTGGGTGGGGTCCGGGAGACCCAGTACTTC	CASSLGGVRETQYF
TRBJ2-7	-	-	TRBV4-1	TGCGCCAGCAGCCAAGATTTCGGTCACTTC	CASSQDFGHF
TRBJ1-2	-	-	TRBV7-9	TGTGCCAGCAGCTTAGCGATGACTGGCTACACCTTC	CASSLAMTGYTF
TRBJ1-2	-	-	TRBV7-2	TGTGCCAGCAGCTTAGAGCAGTCTAGCTATGGCTACACCTTC	CASSLEQSSYGYTF
TRBJ1-1	once	-	TRBV7-2	TGTGCCAGCAGGGAGAGGAGACCGAACACTGAAGCTTTCTTT	CASRERRPNTEAFF
TRBJ2-5	-	TRBD2	TRBV2	TGTGCCGGGGGACTAGCGGGTGGCAAAGAGACCCAGTACTTC	CAGGLAGGKETQYF
TRBJ1-2	-	TRBD1	TRBV4-3	TGCGCCAGCAGCCAAGACCGGACAGGGCGAAACTATGGCTACACCTTC	CASSQDRTGRNYGYTF
TRBJ2-5	-	-	TRBV7-9	TGTGCCAGCAGCTTAGCCATTCAGGGGCTGATGAGGTGGGAGACCCAGTACTTC	CASSLAIQGLMRWETQYF
TRBJ1-3	few	-	TRBV6-1	TGTGCCAGCAGTAATAGCCCTTCCCGTGGGGACACCATATATTTT	CASSNSPSRGDTIYF
TRBJ1-1	-	-	TRBV5-1	TGCGCCAGCAGCTTGGATAGGGGTGCCACTGAAGCTTTCTTT	CASSLDRGATEAFF
TRBJ1-2	-	-	TRBV28	TGTGCCAGCAGTTCAACAGGGTTGTATGGCTACACCTTC	CASSSTGLYGYTF
TRBJ2-3	-	-	TRBV10-2	TGCGCCATCCTCGTAGGCGGCACAGATACGCAGTATTTT	CAILVGGTDTQYF
TRBJ2-3	-	-	TRBV5-6	TGTGCCAGCAGCCGCGGGGCGGGCGGGAGCACAGATACGCAGTATTTT	CASSRGAGGSTDTQYF
TRBJ2-5	-	-	TRBV7-9	TGTGCCAGCAGCTTAATCGACTTTGGAGAGACCCAGTACTTC	CASSLIDFGETQYF